The 24 T cell receptor beta chains listed next were all sequenced from one sample in a study of cytotoxic CD8 clonotypes in ibrutinib-treated CLL (dated by TCRdb to about 2021). What the time point label conveys for this sample: roughly 2 years on ibrutinib. Library generation was performed with the immunoSEQ multiplex PCR assay. TCRdb obtained this table from immuneACCESS and retained in-frame rearrangements with V and J assigned. These tables miss some clones; where compared with another copy, unresolved V genes account for less than half of the shortfall, and the remainder is unexplained. Counted in this sample were about 130,000 clones; approximately 85% of them appeared once. Over 2% of the sample is taken by the ten largest. The input for sequencing was PBMCs, taken after 24 months of ibrutinib treatment. Every receptor here comes from a human donor with chronic lymphocytic leukemia.

The chain uses TRBV6-1 and TRBJ2-7; a possible D gene is TRBD2 (5 bases). Germline V gene sequence: CDR1 MNHNS, CDR2 SASEGT. This CDR3 contains 12 residues. Trimming pared 8 bases from V and 3 bases from J, leaving 11 bases between. The CDR3 sequence is CASGGLLYEQYF. The CDR3 nucleotides are TGTGCCAGCGGAGGACTGCTCTACGAGCAGTACTTC.

V gene TRBV5-4 combines with J gene TRBJ2-1, with D tentatively TRBD1 (5 bases). Looked up from germline, CDR1 is SGHNT and CDR2 is YYREEE (reference sequence). The ends were cut back, 4 bases at V and 1 base at J, with 12 bases in the middle. The CDR3 is 15 residues long. DNA for the CDR3: TGTGCCAGCAGCCCGACAGCAGATTCCTACAATGAGCAGTTCTTC. Translating gives CASSPTADSYNEQFF.

The rearrangement links TRBV2 to TRBJ2-1; D remains unclear. Germline-derived CDR1 and CDR2 are SNHLY and FYNNEI. The V end lost 2 bases, the J end lost 4 bases, and 9 bases lay between the germline ends. The CDR3 sequence is 14 residues long. The CDR3 reads CASSERQRYNEQFF. Here the CDR3 DNA reads TGTGCCAGCAGTGAAAGGCAGAGATACAATGAGCAGTTCTTC.

The rearrangement uses TRBV10-3 and TRBJ1-3; weak D call: TRBD1 (5 bases). V dropped 4 bases and J dropped 2 bases, with 9 bases sitting between them. The CDR3 is 14 residues long. Germline lookup yields CDR1 ENHRY and CDR2 SYGVKD. CDR3: CAISGTTAGNTIYF. Here the CDR3 DNA reads TGTGCCATCAGTGGCACGACAGCTGGAAACACCATATATTTT.

Comment on this clone: This sample includes further DNA sequences coding for the same CDR3. The chain couples TRBV18 to TRBJ2-5, with D tentatively TRBD1 (5 bases). With 3 bases removed from V and 4 bases from J, the gap between germline ends came to 6 bases. The V gene's germline CDR1 is KGHSH and CDR2 LQKENI. This CDR3 spans 12 amino acids. Here the CDR3 reads CASSPQGETQYF. The CDR3 nucleotides read TGTGCCAGCTCACCCCAGGGAGAGACCCAGTACTTC.

This clone appeared once. Other DNA sequences of this sample code for an identical CDR3. The rearrangement links TRBV18 to TRBJ2-7; a weak D match, TRBD1 (6 bases). Trimming took off 3 bases at V and 0 bases at J, with 9 bases between the two ends. Germline assignment: CDR1 KGHSH and CDR2 LQKENI. The CDR3 extends over 14 amino acids. The DNA for the CDR3 is TGTGCCAGCTCACCGATGGACAGCTCCTACGAGCAGTACTTC. Translated, it gives CASSPMDSSYEQYF. Full variable domain (outside the CDR3, taken from reference TRBV18 and TRBJ2-7): NAGVMQNPRHLVRRRGQEARLRCSPMKGHSHVYWYRQLPEEGLKFMVYLQKENIIDESGMPKERFSAEFPKEGPSILRIQQVVRGDSAAYFCASSPMDSSYEQYFGPGTRLTVT.

In its sample, this clone was seen a few times. The chain recombines TRBV7-9 with TRBJ1-4; 8 bases map to TRBD1. V lost 5 bases and J lost 8; bases outside the gene matches: 10. Germline lookup yields CDR1 SEHNR and CDR2 FQNEAQ (reference sequence). The CDR3 has 15 amino acids. CDR3 amino acids: CASSEKQGVVEKLFF. The CDR3 DNA reads as TGTGCCAGCAGCGAAAAACAGGGGGTTGTGGAAAAACTGTTTTTT.

This chain joins TRBV12-5 and TRBJ2-3, with 9 bases identical to TRBD2. Per the germline V gene, CDR1 is LGHNT and CDR2 is FRNRAP. The CDR3 length is 16 residues. Unmatched junction bases numbered 10, after V lost 2 bases and J lost 7 bases. This chain's CDR3 is CASGLSGGGRANTQYF. The CDR3 DNA sequence: TGTGCTAGTGGTTTGAGCGGAGGCGGGAGGGCCAATACGCAGTATTTT.

The genes are TRBV28 and TRBJ2-2; 9 positions agree with TRBD1. This CDR3 has 15 amino acids. Trimming at V came to 6 bases and at J to 4 bases, leaving 6 bases not matched to a gene. From germline, CDR1 is MDHEN and CDR2 SYDVKM. The CDR3 spells CASSQGQGVTGELFF. In DNA form, the CDR3 reads TGTGCCAGCAGCCAGGGACAGGGAGTCACCGGGGAGCTGTTTTTT.

V is TRBV28 and J is TRBJ1-2, with TRBD1 identical over 7 bases. The CDR3 extends over 15 amino acids. Germline V gene data show CDR1 as MDHEN and CDR2 as SYDVKM. With 6 bases clipped from V and 6 bases from J, the junction kept 13 bases outside the gene matches. The chain's CDR3 is CASSPASTGMDGYTF. The CDR3 nucleotides read TGTGCCAGCAGCCCCGCCTCGACAGGGATGGATGGCTACACCTTC.

This clone was picked up one time. This chain joins TRBV5-4 and TRBJ2-3; D possibly corresponds to TRBD2 (6 bases). Trimming shortened V by 4 bases and J by 2 bases, and 14 bases separated the two germline ends. Germline V gene data show CDR1 as SGHNT and CDR2 as YYREEE (reference sequence). The CDR3 has 15 residues. The CDR3 region is CASSPGGAYTDTQYF. The CDR3 DNA is TGTGCCAGCAGCCCAGGCGGGGCCTACACAGATACGCAGTATTTT.

The chain joins TRBV9 to TRBJ1-2, with D uncertain. Germline V CDR1 and CDR2: SGDLS, YYNGEE. The CDR3 is 14 amino acids. Trimming shortened V by 4 bases and J by 4 bases, and 14 bases separated the two germline ends. The CDR3 here is CASSPRTDTYGYTF. CDR3 in DNA: TGTGCCAGCAGCCCCCGGACGGATACCTATGGCTACACCTTC.

The chain is built from TRBV6-5 and TRBJ1-6; D gene uncertain. The V end lost 0 bases, the J end lost 8 bases, and 11 bases lay between the germline ends. Looked up from germline, CDR1 is MNHEY and CDR2 is SVGAGI. The CDR3 has 15 amino acids. CDR3 amino acids: CASSYSYMADSPLHF. The CDR3 DNA reads as TGTGCCAGCAGTTACTCCTACATGGCGGATTCACCCCTCCACTTT.

This chain links TRBV11-2 with TRBJ2-5, with TRBD2 identical over 10 bases. This CDR3 comprises 16 residues. The V gene's germline CDR1 is SGHAT and CDR2 FQNNGV. The V and J ends lost 0 bases and 4 bases, in that order; junction bases with no gene match: 5. DNA for the CDR3: TGTGCCAGCAGCTTAGAAGCGGGGGGGCCGGGAGAGACCCAGTACTTC. Protein sequence: CASSLEAGGPGETQYF.

Details on this clone: One end of the junction is discordant with germline, which a read error may explain. The chain employs TRBV18 and TRBJ1-1, with 9 bases that match TRBD1. Germline V gene sequence: CDR1 KGHSH, CDR2 LQKENI. This CDR3 is built from 15 residues. The CDR3 sequence: CASTPGTGLFAEAFF. The CDR3 coding sequence is TGTGCCAGCACACCTGGGACAGGGTTATTCGCTGAAGCTTTCTTT.

Points on this clone: At the DNA level, this CDR3 is encoded by other sequences in the same sample as well. The chain carries TRBV6-4 and TRBJ1-2, with TRBD1 as a possible D gene (5 bases). Germline values: CDR1 MRHNA, CDR2 SNTAGT. The CDR3 sequence is 12 residues long. Trimming took off 2 bases at V and 8 bases at J, with 9 bases between the two ends. This chain's CDR3 is CASSDQGRGYTF. In DNA, the CDR3 is TGTGCCAGCAGTGACCAGGGAAGGGGCTACACCTTC.

The chain uses TRBV20-1 and TRBJ2-7; unclear D gene. Trimming pared 3 bases from V and 7 bases from J, leaving 7 bases between. The CDR3 has 10 amino acids. The germline gives CDR1 DFQATT, CDR2 SNEGSKA (reference sequence). CDR3 coding DNA: TGCAGTGCTAGCCGCGAAGAGCAGTACTTC. Protein sequence: CSASREEQYF.

CDR3 coding DNA: TGTGCCAGCAGTGAACAAGGGGCTAACTATAATTCACCCCTCCACTTT. Translated, it gives CASSEQGANYNSPLHF. The chain employs TRBV2 and TRBJ1-6; TRBD1 might be the D (5 bases). V was shortened by 2 bases and J by 3 bases, with 11 bases between the two germline ends. The germline V gene encodes CDR1 SNHLY and CDR2 FYNNEI. The CDR3 consists of 16 residues.

This clone showed up just once. This chain connects TRBV30 to TRBJ1-2; TRBD1 aligns across 8 bases. J was trimmed by 3 bases and V by 8 bases; bases with no gene match: 5. Germline V gene data show CDR1 as GTSNPN and CDR2 as SVGIG (reference sequence). The CDR3 contains 12 residues. The CDR3 nucleotides read TGTGCCAGCAAGGACAGGGACTATGGCTACACCTTC. This translates into CASKDRDYGYTF.

The chain joins TRBV6-6 to TRBJ1-5; D is uncertain. The CDR3 sequence is 14 residues long. The germline gives CDR1 MNHNY, CDR2 SVGAGI (reference sequence). V gave up 6 bases and J gave up 0 bases, with 9 bases separating them. The CDR3 DNA reads TGTGCCAGCAGGATCGGGTATAGCAATCAGCCCCAGCATTTT. Translation gives CASRIGYSNQPQHF.

This chain connects TRBV2 to TRBJ2-2; 10 positions agree with TRBD2. The trim removed 3 bases at V and 5 bases at J, leaving 6 bases unmatched. Germline values: CDR1 SNHLY, CDR2 FYNNEI. The length of the CDR3 is 16 residues. The CDR3 loop is CASSDGAGGRTGELFF. DNA for the CDR3: TGTGCCAGCAGTGATGGAGCGGGGGGGCGAACCGGGGAGCTGTTTTTT.

The rearrangement links TRBV11-2 to TRBJ2-2; D is uncertain. V was pared by 7 bases and J by 2 bases, with 14 bases between. This CDR3 has 15 residues. Germline CDR1 reads SGHAT; CDR2 reads FQNNGV. CDR3: CASIHSRANTGELFF. In DNA, the CDR3 is TGTGCCAGCATCCACAGTAGGGCAAACACCGGGGAGCTGTTTTTT.

J is TRBJ2-3 and V is TRBV5-4, with 12 nucleotides matching TRBD2. This CDR3 contains 17 residues. From germline, CDR1 is SGHNT and CDR2 YYREEE (reference sequence). V shed 0 bases and J 5 bases; nucleotides not matched to a gene: 7. CDR3 sequence reads: CASSLDRTSGRKDTQYF. For the CDR3, the DNA is TGTGCCAGCAGCTTGGATCGTACTAGCGGGAGGAAAGATACGCAGTATTTT.

The rearrangement uses TRBV9 and TRBJ1-3; no definite D call. Germline V gives CDR1 SGDLS, CDR2 YYNGEE. Between the trimmed V and J ends, which lost 3 bases and 8 bases, there was a span of 6 bases. The CDR3 contains 11 residues. In nucleotides, the CDR3 is TGTGCCAGCAGCGCCGGGTACACCATATATTTT. This sequence encodes CASSAGYTIYF. The entire variable domain, with the rest obtained from reference TRBV9 and TRBJ1-3, is as follows: DSGVTQTPKHLITATGQRVTLRCSPRSGDLSVYWYQQSLDQGLQFLIQYYNGEERAKGNILERFSAQQFPDLHSELNLSSLELGDSALYFCASSAGYTIYFGEGSWLTVV.